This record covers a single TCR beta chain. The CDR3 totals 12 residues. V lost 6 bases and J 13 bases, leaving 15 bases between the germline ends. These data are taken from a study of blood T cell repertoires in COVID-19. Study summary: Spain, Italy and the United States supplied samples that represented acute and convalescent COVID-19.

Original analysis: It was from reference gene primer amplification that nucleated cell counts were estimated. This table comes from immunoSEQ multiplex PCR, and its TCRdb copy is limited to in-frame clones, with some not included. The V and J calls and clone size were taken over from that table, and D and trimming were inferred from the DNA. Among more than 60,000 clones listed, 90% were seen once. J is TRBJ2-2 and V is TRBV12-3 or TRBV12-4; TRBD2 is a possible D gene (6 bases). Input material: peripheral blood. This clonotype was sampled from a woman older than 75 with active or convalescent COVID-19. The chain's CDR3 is CASSPTRGGLFF. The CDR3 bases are TGTGCCAGCAGCCCAACTCGGGGAGGGCTGTTTTTT.